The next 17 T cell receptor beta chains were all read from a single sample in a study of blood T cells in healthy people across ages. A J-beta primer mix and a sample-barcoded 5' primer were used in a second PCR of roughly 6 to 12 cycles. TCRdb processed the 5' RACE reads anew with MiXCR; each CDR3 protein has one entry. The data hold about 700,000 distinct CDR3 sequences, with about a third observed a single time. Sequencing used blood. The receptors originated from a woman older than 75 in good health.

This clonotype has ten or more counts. The CDR3 nucleotides read TGCAGTGCCAGAACTCTACTAGCGGGGGAAACAGATACGCAGTATTTT. It specifies CSARTLLAGETDTQYF. The J gene is TRBJ2-3, the V gene TRBV20-1, with 11 bases identical to TRBD2. The CDR3 length is 16 residues. Germline V gene data show CDR1 as DFQATT and CDR2 as SNEGSKA (reference sequence). V lost 6 bases to trimming and J lost 3 bases; unmatched junction nucleotides: 11.

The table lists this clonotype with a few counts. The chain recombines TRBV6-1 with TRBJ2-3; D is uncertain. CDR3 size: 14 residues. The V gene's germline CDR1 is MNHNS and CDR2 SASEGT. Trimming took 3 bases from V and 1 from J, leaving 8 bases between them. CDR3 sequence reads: CASSEAVRTDTQYF. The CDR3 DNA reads TGTGCCAGCAGTGAGGCGGTGCGCACAGATACGCAGTATTTT.

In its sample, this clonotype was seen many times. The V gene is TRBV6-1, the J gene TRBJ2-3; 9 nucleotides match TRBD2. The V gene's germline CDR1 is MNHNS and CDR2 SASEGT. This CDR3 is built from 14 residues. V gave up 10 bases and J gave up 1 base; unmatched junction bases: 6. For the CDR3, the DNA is TGTGCCACCGCCTCTAGCGGGGGCACAGATACGCAGTATTTT. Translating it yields CATASSGGTDTQYF.

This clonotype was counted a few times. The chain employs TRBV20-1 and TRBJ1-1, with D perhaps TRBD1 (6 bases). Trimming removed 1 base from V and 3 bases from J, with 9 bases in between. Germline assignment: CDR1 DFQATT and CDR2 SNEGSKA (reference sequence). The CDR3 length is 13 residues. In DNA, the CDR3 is TGCAGTGCTAGAGGCCAGGGGTACACTGAAGCTTTCTTT. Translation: CSARGQGYTEAFF.

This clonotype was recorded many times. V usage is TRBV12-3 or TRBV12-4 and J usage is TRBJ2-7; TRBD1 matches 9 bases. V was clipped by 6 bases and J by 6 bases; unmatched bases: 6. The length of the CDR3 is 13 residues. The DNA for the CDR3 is TGTGCCAGCAGCCGGAGGGACAGGGCCGAGCAGTACTTC. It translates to CASSRRDRAEQYF.

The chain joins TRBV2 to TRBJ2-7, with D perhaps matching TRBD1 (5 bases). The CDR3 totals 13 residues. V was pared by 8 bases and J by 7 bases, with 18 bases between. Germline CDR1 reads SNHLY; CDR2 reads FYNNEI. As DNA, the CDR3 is TGTGCCAGCGTCAAGCAGGGCTCCAATGAGCAGTACTTC. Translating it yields CASVKQGSNEQYF.

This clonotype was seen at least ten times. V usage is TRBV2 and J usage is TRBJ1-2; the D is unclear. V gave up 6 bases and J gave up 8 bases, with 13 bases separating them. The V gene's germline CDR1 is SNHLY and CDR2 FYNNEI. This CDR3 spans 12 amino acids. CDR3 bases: TGTGCCAGCAGACGGTCGGAGAGCGGCTACACCTTC. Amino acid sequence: CASRRSESGYTF.

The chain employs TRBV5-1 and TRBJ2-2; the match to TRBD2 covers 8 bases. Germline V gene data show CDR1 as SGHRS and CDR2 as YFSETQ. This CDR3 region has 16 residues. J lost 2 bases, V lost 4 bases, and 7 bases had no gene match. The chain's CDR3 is CASSPRRGVNTGELFF. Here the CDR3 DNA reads TGCGCCAGCAGCCCCCGGCGGGGGGTTAACACCGGGGAGCTGTTTTTT.

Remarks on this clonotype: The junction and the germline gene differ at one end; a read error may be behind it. CDR3 sequence reads: CSSGYNEGGYTF. In DNA, the CDR3 is TGTTCCAGTGGCTACAATGAGGGCGGCTACACCTTC. This chain links TRBV7-9 with TRBJ1-2; D is unresolved. The V gene's germline CDR1 is SEHNR and CDR2 FQNEAQ (reference sequence). The CDR3 is 12 residues long.

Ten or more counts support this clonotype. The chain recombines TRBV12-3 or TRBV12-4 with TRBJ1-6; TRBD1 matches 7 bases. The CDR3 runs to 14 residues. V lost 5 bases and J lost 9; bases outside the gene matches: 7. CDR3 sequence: CASSATGMSSPLHF. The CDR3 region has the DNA TGTGCCAGCAGTGCGACAGGGATGAGTTCACCCCTCCACTTT.

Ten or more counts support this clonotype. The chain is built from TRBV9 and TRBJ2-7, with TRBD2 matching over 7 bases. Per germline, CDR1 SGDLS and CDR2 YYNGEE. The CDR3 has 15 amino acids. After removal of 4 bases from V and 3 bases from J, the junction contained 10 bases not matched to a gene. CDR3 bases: TGTGCCAGCAGCCCCCAATGGGGGGGGGGCTACGAGCAGTACTTC. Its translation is CASSPQWGGGYEQYF.

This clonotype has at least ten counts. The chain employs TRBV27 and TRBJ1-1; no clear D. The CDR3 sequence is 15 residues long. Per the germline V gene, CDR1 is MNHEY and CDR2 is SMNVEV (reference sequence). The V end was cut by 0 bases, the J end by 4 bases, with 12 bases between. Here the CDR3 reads CASSLSRAPGTEAFF. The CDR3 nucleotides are TGTGCCAGCAGTTTATCTCGGGCCCCAGGCACTGAAGCTTTCTTT.

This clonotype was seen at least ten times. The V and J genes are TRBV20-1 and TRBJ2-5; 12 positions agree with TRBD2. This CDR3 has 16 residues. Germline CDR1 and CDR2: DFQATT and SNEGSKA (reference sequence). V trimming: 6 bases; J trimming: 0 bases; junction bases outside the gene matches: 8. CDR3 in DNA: TGCAGTGCGACTAGCGGGGGAGAACCGTACCAAGAGACCCAGTACTTC. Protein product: CSATSGGEPYQETQYF.

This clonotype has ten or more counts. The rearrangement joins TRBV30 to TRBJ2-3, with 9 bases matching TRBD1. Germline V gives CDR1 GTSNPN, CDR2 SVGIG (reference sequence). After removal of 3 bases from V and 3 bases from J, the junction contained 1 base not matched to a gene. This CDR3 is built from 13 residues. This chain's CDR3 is CAWRDRGTDTQYF. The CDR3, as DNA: TGTGCCTGGAGGGACAGGGGAACAGATACGCAGTATTTT. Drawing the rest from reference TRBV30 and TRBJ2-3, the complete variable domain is SQTIHQWPATLVQPVGSPLSLECTVEGTSNPNLYWYRQAAGRGLQLLFYSVGIGQISSEVPQNLSASRPQDRQFILSSKKLLLSDSGFYLCAWRDRGTDTQYFGPGTRLTVL.

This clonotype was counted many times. CDR3 sequence: CATGGGANSPLHF. Here the CDR3 DNA reads TGCGCCACCGGGGGGGGCGCGAATTCACCCCTCCACTTT. This chain connects TRBV10-2 to TRBJ1-6; a possible D gene is TRBD1 (6 bases). CDR3 size: 13 residues. Germline-derived CDR1 and CDR2 are WSHSY and SAAADI. V lost 10 bases to trimming and J lost 7 bases, with 14 bases between them.

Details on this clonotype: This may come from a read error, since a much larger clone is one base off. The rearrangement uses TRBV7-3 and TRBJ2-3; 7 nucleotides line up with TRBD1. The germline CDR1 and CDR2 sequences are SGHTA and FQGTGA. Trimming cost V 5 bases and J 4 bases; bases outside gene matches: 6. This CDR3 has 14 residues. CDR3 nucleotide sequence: TGTGCCAGCAGCCCTGGACAGGCCGCAGATACGCAGTATTTT. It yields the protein CASSPGQAADTQYF.

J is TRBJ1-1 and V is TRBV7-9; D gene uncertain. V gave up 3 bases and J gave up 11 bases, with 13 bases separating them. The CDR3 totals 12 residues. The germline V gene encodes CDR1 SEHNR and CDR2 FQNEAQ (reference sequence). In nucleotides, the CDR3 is TGTGCCAGCAGCTTCTCAAGGATGAGGGCTTTCTTT. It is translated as CASSFSRMRAFF.